Reported below is one TCR beta chain. What it binds is unknown. This specimen belongs to a study of OX40 agonist ivuxolimab in advanced cancers. About the study: Cancers in dose escalation were hepatocellular, melanoma, renal cell and head and neck. From roughly 20 to 85 years was the age range, with a mean of roughly 64 years, and around 80% were male.

Profiled with immunoSEQ multiplex PCR; TCRdb holds only in-frame clones, not every one. The table lists about 85,000 clones, about 88% of them singletons, with 5.5% to 8.5% in the top ten. The V and J ends lost 9 bases and 7 bases, in that order; junction bases with no gene match: 7. CDR1 and CDR2 (germline): MRHNA, SNTAGT. CDR3 size: 13 residues. Whole-study results and caveats: Clones of CD4+ and CD8+ blood T cells grew by week 6 at doses of 0.1 to 3.0 mg/kg.

Source: CD4+ or CD8+ T cells sorted from blood, taken in a trial of the OX40 agonist ivuxolimab. This clonotype was sampled from an adult with an advanced solid tumor such as melanoma, head and neck, liver or kidney cancer. The chain employs TRBV6-4 and TRBJ1-5, with 9 bases fitting TRBD1. In DNA form, the CDR3 reads TGTGCCAGAAACGACAGGGGGAACCAGCCCCAGCATTTT. The encoded protein is CARNDRGNQPQHF.